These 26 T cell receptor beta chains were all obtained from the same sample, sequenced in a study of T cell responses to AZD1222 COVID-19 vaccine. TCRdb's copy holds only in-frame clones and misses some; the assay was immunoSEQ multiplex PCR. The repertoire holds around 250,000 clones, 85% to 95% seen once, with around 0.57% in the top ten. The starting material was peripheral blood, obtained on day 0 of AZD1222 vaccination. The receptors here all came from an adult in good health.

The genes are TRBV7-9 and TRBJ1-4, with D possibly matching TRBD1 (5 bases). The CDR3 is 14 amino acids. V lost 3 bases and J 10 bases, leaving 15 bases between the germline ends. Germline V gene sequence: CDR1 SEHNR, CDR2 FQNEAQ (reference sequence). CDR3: CASSFGQGFGKLFF. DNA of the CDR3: TGTGCCAGCAGCTTCGGCCAGGGTTTTGGAAAACTGTTTTTT.

DNA of the CDR3: TGTGCCAGCAGCCCGACAGTGGGCAATGAGCAGTTCTTC. It yields the protein CASSPTVGNEQFF. This chain joins TRBV7-8 and TRBJ2-1; tentative D call: TRBD1 (5 bases). The CDR3 is 13 residues long. Per germline, CDR1 SGHVS and CDR2 FQNEAQ. Between the trimmed V and J ends, which lost 5 bases and 6 bases, there was a span of 11 bases.

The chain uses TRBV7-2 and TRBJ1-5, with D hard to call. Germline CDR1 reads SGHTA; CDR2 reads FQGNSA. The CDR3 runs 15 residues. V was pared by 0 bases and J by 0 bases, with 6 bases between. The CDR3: CASSLAGDSNQPQHF. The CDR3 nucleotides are TGTGCCAGCAGCTTAGCAGGAGATAGCAATCAGCCCCAGCATTTT.

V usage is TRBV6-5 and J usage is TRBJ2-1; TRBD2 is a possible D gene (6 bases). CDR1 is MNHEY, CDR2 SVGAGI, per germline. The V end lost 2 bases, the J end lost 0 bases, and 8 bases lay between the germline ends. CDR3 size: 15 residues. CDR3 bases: TGTGCCAGCAGTTACGGGAGGAGCTCCTACAATGAGCAGTTCTTC. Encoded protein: CASSYGRSSYNEQFF.

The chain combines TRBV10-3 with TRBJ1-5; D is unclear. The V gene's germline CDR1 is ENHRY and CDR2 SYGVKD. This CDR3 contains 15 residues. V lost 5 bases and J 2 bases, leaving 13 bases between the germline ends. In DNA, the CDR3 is TGTGCCATCAGTCAATCAGTCGTCGGCAATCAGCCCCAGCATTTT. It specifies CAISQSVVGNQPQHF.

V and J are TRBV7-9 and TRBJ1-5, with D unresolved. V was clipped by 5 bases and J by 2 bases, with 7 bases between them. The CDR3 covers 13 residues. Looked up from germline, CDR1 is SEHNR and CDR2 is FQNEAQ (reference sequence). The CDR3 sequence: CASSRRGNQPQHF. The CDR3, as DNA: TGTGCCAGCAGCCGCCGGGGCAATCAGCCCCAGCATTTT.

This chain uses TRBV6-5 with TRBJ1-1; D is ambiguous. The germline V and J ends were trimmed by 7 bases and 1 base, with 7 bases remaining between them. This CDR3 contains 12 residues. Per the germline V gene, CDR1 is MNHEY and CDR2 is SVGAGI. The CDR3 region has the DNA TGTGCCAGCATGCCAGGGAACACTGAAGCTTTCTTT. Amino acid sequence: CASMPGNTEAFF.

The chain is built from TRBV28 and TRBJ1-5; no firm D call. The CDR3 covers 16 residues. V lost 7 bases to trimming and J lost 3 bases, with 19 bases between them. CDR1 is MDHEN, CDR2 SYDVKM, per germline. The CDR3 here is CASTPPRTGFNQPQHF. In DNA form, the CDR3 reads TGTGCCAGCACCCCCCCCCGGACGGGATTCAATCAGCCCCAGCATTTT.

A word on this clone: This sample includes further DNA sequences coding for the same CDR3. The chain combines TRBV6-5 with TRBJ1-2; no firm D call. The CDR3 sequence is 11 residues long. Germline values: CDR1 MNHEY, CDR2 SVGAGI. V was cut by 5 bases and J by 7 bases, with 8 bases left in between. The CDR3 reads CASSRDGGYTF. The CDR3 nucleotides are TGTGCCAGCAGTCGCGACGGTGGCTACACCTTC.

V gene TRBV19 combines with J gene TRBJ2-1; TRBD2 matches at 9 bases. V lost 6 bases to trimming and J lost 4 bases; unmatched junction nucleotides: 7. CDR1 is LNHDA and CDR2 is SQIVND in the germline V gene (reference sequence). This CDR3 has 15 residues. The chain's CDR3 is CASSLSGSPYNEQFF. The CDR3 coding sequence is TGTGCCAGTAGCCTTAGCGGGAGCCCTTACAATGAGCAGTTCTTC.

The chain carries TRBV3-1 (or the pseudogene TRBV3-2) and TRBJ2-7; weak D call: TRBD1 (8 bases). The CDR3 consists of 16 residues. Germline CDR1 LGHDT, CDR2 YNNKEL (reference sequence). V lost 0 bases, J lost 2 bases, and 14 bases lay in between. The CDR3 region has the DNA TGTGCCAGCAGCCAAGAAGGGACAGGACTAGCCTACGAGCAGTACTTC. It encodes CASSQEGTGLAYEQYF.

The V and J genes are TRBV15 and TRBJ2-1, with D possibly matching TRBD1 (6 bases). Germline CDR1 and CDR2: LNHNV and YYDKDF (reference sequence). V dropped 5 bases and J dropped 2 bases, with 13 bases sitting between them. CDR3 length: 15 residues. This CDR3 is CATSSDRPTYNEQFF. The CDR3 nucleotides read TGTGCCACCAGCTCGGACAGACCCACCTACAATGAGCAGTTCTTC.

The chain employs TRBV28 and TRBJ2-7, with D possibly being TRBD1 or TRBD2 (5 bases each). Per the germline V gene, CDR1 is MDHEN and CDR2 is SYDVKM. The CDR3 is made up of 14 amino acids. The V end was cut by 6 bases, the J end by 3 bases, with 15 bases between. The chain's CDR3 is CASRQVRGIYEQYF. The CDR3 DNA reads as TGTGCCAGCAGACAGGTCCGAGGGATCTACGAGCAGTACTTC.

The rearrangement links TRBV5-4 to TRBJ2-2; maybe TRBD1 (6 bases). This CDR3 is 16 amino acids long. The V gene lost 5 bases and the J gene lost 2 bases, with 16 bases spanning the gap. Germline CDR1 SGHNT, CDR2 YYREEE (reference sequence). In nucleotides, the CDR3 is TGTGCCAGCAGTTCAGGGGCGCAGATCAACACCGGGGAGCTGTTTTTT. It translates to CASSSGAQINTGELFF.

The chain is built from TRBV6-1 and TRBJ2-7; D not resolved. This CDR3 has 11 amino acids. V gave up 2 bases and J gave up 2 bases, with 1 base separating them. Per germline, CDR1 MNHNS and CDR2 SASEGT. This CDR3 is CASSETYEQYF. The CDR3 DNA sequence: TGTGCCAGCAGTGAAACCTACGAGCAGTACTTC.

The CDR3 nucleotides are TGCGCCAGCAGCTTAGAGGGGGCGCCGGGTGCTGGAAACACCATATATTTT. Its translation is CASSLEGAPGAGNTIYF. The gene calls are TRBV5-1 and TRBJ1-3, with TRBD1 identical over 7 bases. The J segment lost 2 bases and the V segment lost 2 bases, leaving 10 bases of the junction unmatched. The CDR3 totals 17 residues. The V gene's germline CDR1 is SGHRS and CDR2 YFSETQ.

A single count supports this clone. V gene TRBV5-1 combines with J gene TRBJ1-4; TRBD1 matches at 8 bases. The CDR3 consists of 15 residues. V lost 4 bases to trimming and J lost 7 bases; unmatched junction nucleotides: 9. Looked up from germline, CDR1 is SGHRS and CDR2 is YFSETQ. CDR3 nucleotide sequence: TGCGCCAGCAGCGGTGGACAGGGCCGTCCTGAAAAACTGTTTTTT. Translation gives CASSGGQGRPEKLFF.

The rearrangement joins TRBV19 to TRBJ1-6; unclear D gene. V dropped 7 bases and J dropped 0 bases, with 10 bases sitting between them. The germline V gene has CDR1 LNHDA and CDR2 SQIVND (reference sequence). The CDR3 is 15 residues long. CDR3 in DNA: TGTGCCAGTACCAACAGTCGCTCCTATAATTCACCCCTCCACTTT. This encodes CASTNSRSYNSPLHF.

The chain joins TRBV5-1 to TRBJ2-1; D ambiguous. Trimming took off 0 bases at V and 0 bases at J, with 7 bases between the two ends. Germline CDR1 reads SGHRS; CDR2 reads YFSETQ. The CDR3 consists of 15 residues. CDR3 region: CASSLVGSSYNEQFF. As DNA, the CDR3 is TGCGCCAGCAGCTTGGTCGGAAGCTCCTACAATGAGCAGTTCTTC.

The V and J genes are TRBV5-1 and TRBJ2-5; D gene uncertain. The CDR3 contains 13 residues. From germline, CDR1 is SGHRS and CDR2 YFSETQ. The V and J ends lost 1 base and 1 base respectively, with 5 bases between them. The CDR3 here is CASSLNLQETQYF. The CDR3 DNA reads TGCGCCAGCAGCTTGAATCTCCAAGAGACCCAGTACTTC.

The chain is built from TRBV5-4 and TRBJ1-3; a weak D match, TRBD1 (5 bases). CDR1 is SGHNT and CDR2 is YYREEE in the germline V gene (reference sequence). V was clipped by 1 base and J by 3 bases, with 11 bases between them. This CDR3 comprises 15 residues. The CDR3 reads CASSLWGFSGNTIYF. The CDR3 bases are TGTGCCAGCAGCTTGTGGGGGTTTAGTGGAAACACCATATATTTT.

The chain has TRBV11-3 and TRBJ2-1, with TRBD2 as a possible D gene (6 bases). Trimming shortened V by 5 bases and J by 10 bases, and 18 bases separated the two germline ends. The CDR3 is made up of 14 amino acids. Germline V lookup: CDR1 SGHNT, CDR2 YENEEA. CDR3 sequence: CASSPGGSALEQFF. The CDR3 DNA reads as TGTGCCAGCAGCCCCGGAGGGAGCGCCCTCGAGCAGTTCTTC.

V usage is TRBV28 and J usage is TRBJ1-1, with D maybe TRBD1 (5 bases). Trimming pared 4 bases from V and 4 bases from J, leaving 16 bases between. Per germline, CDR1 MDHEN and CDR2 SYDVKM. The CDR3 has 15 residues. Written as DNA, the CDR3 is TGTGCCAGCAGTTCCTGGGCCCAGGGTGGCACTGAAGCTTTCTTT. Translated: CASSSWAQGGTEAFF. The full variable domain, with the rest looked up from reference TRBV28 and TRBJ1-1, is DVKVTQSSRYLVKRTGEKVFLECVQDMDHENMFWYRQDPGLGLRLIYFSYDVKMKEKGDIPEGYSVSREKKERFSLILESASTNQTSMYLCASSSWAQGGTEAFFGQGTRLTVV.

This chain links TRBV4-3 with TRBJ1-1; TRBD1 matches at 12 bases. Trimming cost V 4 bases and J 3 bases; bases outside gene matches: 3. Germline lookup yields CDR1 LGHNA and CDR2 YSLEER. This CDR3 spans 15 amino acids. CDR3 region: CASSRGTGGYTEAFF. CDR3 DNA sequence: TGCGCCAGCAGCCGCGGGACAGGGGGCTACACTGAAGCTTTCTTT.

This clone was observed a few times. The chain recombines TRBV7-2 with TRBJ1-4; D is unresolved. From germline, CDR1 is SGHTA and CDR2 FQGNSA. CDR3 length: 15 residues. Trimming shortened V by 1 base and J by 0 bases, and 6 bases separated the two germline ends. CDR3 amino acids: CASSLGQPTNEKLFF. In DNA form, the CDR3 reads TGTGCCAGCAGCTTAGGCCAGCCAACTAATGAAAAACTGTTTTTT.

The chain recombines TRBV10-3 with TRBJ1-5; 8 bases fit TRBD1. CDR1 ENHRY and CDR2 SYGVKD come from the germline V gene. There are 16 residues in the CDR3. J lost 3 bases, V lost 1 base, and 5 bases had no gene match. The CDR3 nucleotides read TGTGCCATCAGTGAGTGGGGACAGGAGAACAATCAGCCCCAGCATTTT. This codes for CAISEWGQENNQPQHF.